This TCR beta chain was captured in a study of blood T cells in healthy people across ages. The ends lost 1 base at V and 6 bases at J; junction bases unmatched: 10. CDR1 MGHRA and CDR2 YSYEKL come from the germline V gene. The CDR3 runs 16 residues. This clonotype was seen more than once but under ten times. Primed by a sample-barcoded 5' primer and a J-beta primer mix, a second PCR proceeded for about 6 to 11 cycles. TCRdb called the 5' RACE reads again in MiXCR, with one record for every CDR3 protein. The table records 800,000 to 1,300,000 distinct CDR3 sequences, 25% of them present only once. This same sample was also taken into another study, of T cells of mothers and their children.

The sequence was collected from a girl aged 2 to 9 in good health. The specimen sequenced was blood. The rearrangement uses TRBV4-1 and TRBJ1-2; 8 positions agree with TRBD1. The CDR3 spells CASSQGTRGRRNGYTF. CDR3 sequence (DNA): TGCGCCAGCAGCCAAGGAACCAGGGGGCGCCGAAATGGCTACACCTTC.